This T cell receptor beta chain was sequenced for a study of regulatory T cells in long-lasting Graves disease. Turning to the study itself: Antithyroid drug use was under 3 months in newly diagnosed Graves' patients.

This CDR3 comprises 15 residues. Germline lookup yields CDR1 MGHRA and CDR2 YSYEKL. V was clipped by 4 bases and J by 2 bases; unmatched bases: 7. Arm-PCR of CDR3 regions and iRepertoire HTBI primers were the basis on which TCR beta libraries were built. TCRdb redid the calling of the multiplex PCR reads with MiXCR, one entry per CDR3 protein. Here the sample spans about 450,000 distinct CDR3 sequences, about a sixth being singletons. This clonotype has a count of ten or more. Its target is not known. General study results and limits: There were preferences for TRBV28, TRBJ1-2 and TRBJ2-5 in persistent disease.

Specified time point: newly diagnosed GD, antithyroid drugs for less than 3 months. Scientists built the TCR library using RNA that was extracted from PBMCs. These data were also reused for a study on T cells in Graves' hyperthyroidism and ophthalmopathy. As reported in that work: The HTBI primer set served for first-round RT-PCR of the TCR CDR3. Blood also held most thyroid clonotypes expanded beyond 0.001.

The sample here was peripheral blood mononuclear cells (PBMCs), taken at new diagnosis, from a patient treated with antithyroid drugs. The sequence came from a young woman with Graves disease. The chain joins TRBV4-1 to TRBJ2-5, with 7 bases that match TRBD2. CDR3 nucleotide sequence: TGCGCCAGCAGCCGCGCTAGCGGCCCACAAGAGACCCAGTACTTC. Translation: CASSRASGPQETQYF.